This passage covers 29 T cell receptor beta chains from one sample sequenced in a study of blood T cell repertoires in COVID-19. The method was immunoSEQ multiplex PCR; TCRdb's version includes in-frame clones alone and lacks a portion of them. The sample records 100,000 to 150,000 clones, approximately 74% being singletons. The sample was peripheral blood. These receptors originate from a man older than 75 with COVID-19, enrolled during active disease.

This sequence joins TRBV19 and TRBJ1-1, with a tentative D call TRBD1 (6 bases). Germline CDR1 LNHDA, CDR2 SQIVND (reference sequence). This CDR3 spans 12 amino acids. V was trimmed by 6 bases and J by 10 bases, leaving 15 bases between them. Here the CDR3 reads CASRQADSGAFF. CDR3 DNA: TGTGCCAGTAGACAAGCGGACAGTGGAGCTTTCTTT.

This clone appeared once. This chain links TRBV18 with TRBJ1-1; D gene uncertain. V was shortened by 4 bases and J by 4 bases, with 10 bases between the two germline ends. CDR3 length equals 13 residues. Germline CDR1 and CDR2: KGHSH and LQKENI. CDR3 sequence (DNA): TGTGCCAGCTCACGCGAAAGGAGCACTGAAGCTTTCTTT. This codes for CASSRERSTEAFF. The entire variable domain, with the rest obtained from reference TRBV18 and TRBJ1-1, is as follows: NAGVMQNPRHLVRRRGQEARLRCSPMKGHSHVYWYRQLPEEGLKFMVYLQKENIIDESGMPKERFSAEFPKEGPSILRIQQVVRGDSAAYFCASSRERSTEAFFGQGTRLTVV.

The J gene is TRBJ1-4, the V gene TRBV23-1; tentative D call: TRBD1 (5 bases). TRBV23-1 is designated an ORF whose function remains uncertain. V shed 0 bases and J shed 7 bases, with 24 bases lying between them. The CDR3 contains 19 residues. Here the CDR3 reads CASSQSLGAPGAGCEKLFF. In DNA form, the CDR3 reads TGCGCCAGCAGTCAATCTTTAGGGGCACCTGGGGCCGGTTGTGAAAAACTGTTTTTT.

V is TRBV4-1 and J is TRBJ2-5, with 7 positions matching TRBD1. Germline CDR1 MGHRA, CDR2 YSYEKL. This CDR3 has 14 residues. V lost 0 bases and J lost 7; bases outside the gene matches: 5. The CDR3 reads CASSQDRGGATQYF. The CDR3 DNA is TGCGCCAGCAGCCAAGATCGAGGGGGCGCGACCCAGTACTTC.

As DNA, the CDR3 is TGCAGCATCTCCCCTGGCAGTGACTCTGGAAACACCATATATTTT. Encoded protein: CSISPGSDSGNTIYF. This chain joins TRBV29-1 and TRBJ1-3; no firm D call. Per germline, CDR1 SQVTM and CDR2 ANQGSEA. There are 15 residues in the CDR3. The V end lost 8 bases, the J end lost 0 bases, and 17 bases lay between the germline ends.

The chain is built from TRBV10-3 and TRBJ1-6, with TRBD1 identical over 7 bases. The CDR3 has 12 residues. CDR1 is ENHRY and CDR2 is SYGVKD in the germline V gene. V lost 8 bases to trimming and J lost 8 bases; unmatched junction nucleotides: 3. CDR3 amino acids: CAIGTVDSPLHF. The CDR3 DNA reads TGTGCCATCGGGACAGTTGATTCACCCCTCCACTTT.

This clone was counted between two and nine times. The V call is TRBV7-3, the J call TRBJ1-3; D is ambiguous. Germline loops: CDR1 SGHTA, CDR2 FQGTGA. Trimming stripped 3 bases from V and 2 bases from J, with 5 bases between. The CDR3 sequence is 13 residues long. CDR3 region: CASSFSAGNTIYF. The CDR3 bases are TGTGCCAGCAGCTTCAGTGCTGGAAACACCATATATTTT. The full variable domain, with the rest looked up from reference TRBV7-3 and TRBJ1-3, is GAGVSQTPSNKVTEKGKYVELRCDPISGHTALYWYRQSLGQGPEFLIYFQGTGAADDSGLPNDRFFAVRPEGSVSTLKIQRTERGDSAVYLCASSFSAGNTIYFGEGSWLTVV.

This CDR3 is CATSLTGSQETQYF. Here the CDR3 DNA reads TGTGCCACCAGCCTGACAGGTAGCCAAGAGACCCAGTACTTC. This chain joins TRBV24-1 and TRBJ2-5, with TRBD1 as a possible D gene (6 bases). Trimming shortened V by 7 bases and J by 1 base, and 12 bases separated the two germline ends. There are 14 residues in the CDR3. Germline values: CDR1 KGHDR, CDR2 SFDVKD.

In its sample, this clone was seen a few times. The rearrangement joins TRBV5-6 to TRBJ1-4; D may be TRBD1 (5 bases). V dropped 0 bases and J dropped 10 bases, with 13 bases sitting between them. CDR1 SGHDT and CDR2 YYEEEE come from the germline V gene. The CDR3 sequence is 14 residues long. CDR3: CASSLGEGLGKLFF. For the CDR3, the DNA is TGTGCCAGCAGCTTGGGGGAGGGGCTGGGAAAACTGTTTTTT.

The chain is built from TRBV19 and TRBJ2-2, with TRBD2 identical over 9 bases. CDR3 length: 17 residues. V lost 3 bases to trimming and J lost 5 bases; unmatched junction nucleotides: 10. CDR1 and CDR2 (germline): LNHDA, SQIVND (reference sequence). The CDR3 nucleotides read TGTGCCAGTAGTATGGTTAATAGCGGGAGTTGGACCGGGGAGCTGTTTTTT. It codes for CASSMVNSGSWTGELFF.

The chain combines TRBV27 with TRBJ1-2, with 10 nucleotides matching TRBD1. Germline CDR1 is MNHEY and CDR2 is SMNVEV (reference sequence). The CDR3 length is 16 residues. Losses at the gene ends were 6 bases for V and 1 base for J; bases not matched to a gene: 8. DNA of the CDR3: TGTGCCAGCAGCTCCGACAGGGGGCGGGTTAACTATGGCTACACCTTC. Translating it yields CASSSDRGRVNYGYTF.

The J gene is TRBJ2-5, the V gene TRBV18; D ambiguous. CDR3 length: 13 amino acids. Germline V gene data show CDR1 as KGHSH and CDR2 as LQKENI. The V gene lost 5 bases and the J gene lost 0 bases, with 7 bases spanning the gap. CDR3 amino acids: CASSYKNQETQYF. The DNA of the CDR3 is TGTGCCAGCTCATACAAAAACCAAGAGACCCAGTACTTC.

This clone was picked up a small number of times. This rearrangement joins TRBV5-6 to TRBJ1-3; D ambiguous. CDR3 length: 12 amino acids. The germline V and J ends were trimmed by 5 bases and 4 bases, with 7 bases remaining between them. CDR1 SGHDT and CDR2 YYEEEE come from the germline V gene. The CDR3 reads CASRKSGNTIYF. For the CDR3, the DNA is TGTGCCAGCAGGAAGAGCGGAAACACCATATATTTT.

The gene calls are TRBV2 and TRBJ2-2, with 8 bases matching TRBD1. The CDR3 has 17 amino acids. V was pared by 4 bases and J by 4 bases, with 11 bases of the junction left unmatched. The germline V gene encodes CDR1 SNHLY and CDR2 FYNNEI. The DNA of the CDR3 is TGTGCCAGCAGTGTCCCTTTACAGGACAGGGTCACCGGGGAGCTGTTTTTT. Its translation: CASSVPLQDRVTGELFF.

The rearrangement joins TRBV6-5 to TRBJ2-5; 9 nucleotides line up with TRBD2. Trimming took 6 bases from V and 2 from J; bases not matched to a gene: 4. The CDR3 has 14 amino acids. Germline V CDR1 and CDR2: MNHEY, SVGAGI. This chain's CDR3 is CASSQTSGQETQYF. The DNA for the CDR3 is TGTGCCAGCAGCCAGACTAGCGGACAAGAGACCCAGTACTTC.

V gene TRBV4-3 combines with J gene TRBJ1-2; 8 bases agree with TRBD1. V gave up 4 bases and J gave up 4 bases; unmatched junction bases: 8. CDR1 LGHNA and CDR2 YSLEER come from the germline V gene. This CDR3 has 15 residues. The DNA for the CDR3 is TGCGCCAGCAGCCCGAGGACAGGGTTACTCTATGGCTACACCTTC. Translating it yields CASSPRTGLLYGYTF.

The chain links TRBV18 to TRBJ1-3; D is unresolved. V was pared by 4 bases and J by 8 bases, with 12 bases between. Germline CDR1 and CDR2: KGHSH and LQKENI. This CDR3 comprises 13 residues. CDR3 sequence: CASSLTSGDTIYF. The CDR3 DNA follows: TGTGCCAGCTCACTCACAAGCGGGGACACCATATATTTT. Using reference TRBV18 and TRBJ1-3 for the parts outside the CDR3, the full variable domain is NAGVMQNPRHLVRRRGQEARLRCSPMKGHSHVYWYRQLPEEGLKFMVYLQKENIIDESGMPKERFSAEFPKEGPSILRIQQVVRGDSAAYFCASSLTSGDTIYFGEGSWLTVV.

A few counts support this clone. The CDR3 region has the DNA TGTGCCAGCAGCTTAGTGGCTGGCGGGAGGGCGACGGAGACCCAGTACTTC. This encodes CASSLVAGGRATETQYF. V is TRBV7-8 and J is TRBJ2-5, with 9 positions matching TRBD2. The CDR3 covers 17 residues. Per the germline V gene, CDR1 is SGHVS and CDR2 is FQNEAQ. V lost 1 base, J lost 5 bases, and 11 bases stayed unmatched.

The J gene is TRBJ2-3, the V gene TRBV6-4, with TRBD1 matching 7 bases. With 6 bases clipped from V and 0 bases from J, the junction kept 3 bases outside the gene matches. Germline CDR1 reads MRHNA; CDR2 reads SNTAGT. This CDR3 comprises 14 residues. As DNA, the CDR3 is TGTGCCAGCAGCACGGACAGGAGCACAGATACGCAGTATTTT. This gives the protein CASSTDRSTDTQYF.

The V call is TRBV6-5, the J call TRBJ1-6; 8 nucleotides align to TRBD1. The CDR3 has 16 residues. V lost 0 bases and J lost 10; bases outside the gene matches: 8. Germline V lookup: CDR1 MNHEY, CDR2 SVGAGI. CDR3 in DNA: TGTGCCAGCAGTTACTCCCAGGGGGCTGTCGACTCACCCCTCCACTTT. This encodes CASSYSQGAVDSPLHF.

Regarding this clone: Other DNA sequences in the sample encode the same CDR3. This chain joins TRBV7-2 and TRBJ2-5; 9 nucleotides align to TRBD2. The CDR3 contains 14 residues. The germline gives CDR1 SGHTA, CDR2 FQGNSA. The trim removed 5 bases at V and 5 bases at J, leaving 6 bases unmatched. The chain's CDR3 is CASSLGTSRETQYF. DNA for the CDR3: TGTGCCAGCAGCCTAGGGACTAGCAGGGAGACCCAGTACTTC.

This clone was detected once. This sequence joins TRBV19 and TRBJ2-7, with 7 bases that match TRBD2. Germline V gives CDR1 LNHDA, CDR2 SQIVND (reference sequence). CDR3 size: 13 residues. V was clipped by 5 bases and J by 3 bases; unmatched bases: 4. The CDR3 spells CASSQTGGYEQYF. As DNA, the CDR3 is TGTGCCAGTAGTCAGACGGGGGGCTACGAGCAGTACTTC.

Details on this clone: A clone one base away is much larger, so this may be a read error. The chain uses TRBV5-6 and TRBJ2-7; 9 bases match TRBD1. Germline V gene lookup returns CDR1 SGHDT and CDR2 YYEEEE. The CDR3 is made up of 13 amino acids. V lost 3 bases to trimming and J lost 3 bases; unmatched junction nucleotides: 1. Written as DNA, the CDR3 is TGTGCCAGCAGCTGGGGACAGGGCTACGAGCAGTACTTC. This sequence encodes CASSWGQGYEQYF.

The chain links TRBV5-4 to TRBJ1-2; 12 nucleotides align to TRBD1. V shed 4 bases and J 5 bases; nucleotides not matched to a gene: 3. The CDR3 contains 14 residues. Germline V gives CDR1 SGHNT, CDR2 YYREEE (reference sequence). CDR3 region: CASSPGQGAYGYTF. CDR3 nucleotides: TGTGCCAGCAGCCCGGGACAGGGGGCATATGGCTACACCTTC.

This sequence joins TRBV18 and TRBJ1-1; TRBD1 agrees at 9 bases. Looked up from germline, CDR1 is KGHSH and CDR2 is LQKENI. The junction had 5 bases not matched to a gene; V was cut back by 7 bases and J by 5 bases. This CDR3 comprises 13 residues. The CDR3 coding sequence is TGTGCCAGCTTCCCCGGACAGGGGACTGAAGCTTTCTTT. Translated, it gives CASFPGQGTEAFF. Full variable domain (missing parts from reference TRBV18 and TRBJ1-1): NAGVMQNPRHLVRRRGQEARLRCSPMKGHSHVYWYRQLPEEGLKFMVYLQKENIIDESGMPKERFSAEFPKEGPSILRIQQVVRGDSAAYFCASFPGQGTEAFFGQGTRLTVV.

V usage is TRBV27 and J usage is TRBJ2-2, with 7 bases lining up with TRBD2. Trimming took 7 bases from V and 1 from J; bases not matched to a gene: 3. The CDR3 totals 14 residues. Germline lookup yields CDR1 MNHEY and CDR2 SMNVEV (reference sequence). Written as DNA, the CDR3 is TGTGCCAGCAAGTCGGGGGGGAACACCGGGGAGCTGTTTTTT. Amino acid sequence: CASKSGGNTGELFF.

This clone showed up just once. This chain links TRBV18 with TRBJ1-6, with TRBD1 identical over 7 bases. Per germline, CDR1 KGHSH and CDR2 LQKENI. The CDR3 is 15 residues long. V shed 2 bases, J shed 10 bases, and the junction held 8 bases outside the gene matches. As DNA, the CDR3 is TGTGCCAGCTCACCATATAAGGGGGCGCAATCACCCCTCCACTTT. Its translation is CASSPYKGAQSPLHF.

This clone has a handful of counts. V and J are TRBV28 and TRBJ1-5; D is undetermined. The germline CDR1 and CDR2 sequences are MDHEN and SYDVKM. The V end was cut by 2 bases, the J end by 3 bases, with 11 bases between. The CDR3 covers 15 residues. CDR3 coding DNA: TGTGCCAGCAGTTTAAACGGAGAGGCCAATCAGCCCCAGCATTTT. The encoded protein is CASSLNGEANQPQHF.

The table lists this clone with a few counts. J is TRBJ1-6 and V is TRBV7-9; no firm D call. The CDR3 covers 13 residues. V lost 3 bases and J lost 8, with 8 bases in between. Germline assignment: CDR1 SEHNR and CDR2 FQNEAQ (reference sequence). CDR3 nucleotide sequence: TGTGCCAGCAGCTTTACGGGTGATTCACCCCTCCACTTT. Its protein product is CASSFTGDSPLHF.